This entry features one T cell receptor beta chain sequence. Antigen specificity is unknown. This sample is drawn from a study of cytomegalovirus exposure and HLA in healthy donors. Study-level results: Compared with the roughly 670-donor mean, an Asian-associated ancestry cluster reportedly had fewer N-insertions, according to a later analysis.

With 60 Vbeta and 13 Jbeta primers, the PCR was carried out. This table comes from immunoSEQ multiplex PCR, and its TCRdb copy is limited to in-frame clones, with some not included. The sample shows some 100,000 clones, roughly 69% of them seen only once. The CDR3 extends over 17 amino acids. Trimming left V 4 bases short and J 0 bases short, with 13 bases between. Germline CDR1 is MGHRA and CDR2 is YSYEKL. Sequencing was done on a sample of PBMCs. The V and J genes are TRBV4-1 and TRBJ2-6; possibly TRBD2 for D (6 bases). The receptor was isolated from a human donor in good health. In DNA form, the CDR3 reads TGCGCCAGCAGCCTGCGGGACGTCTCCTCTGGGGCCAACGTCCTGACTTTC. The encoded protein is CASSLRDVSSGANVLTF.